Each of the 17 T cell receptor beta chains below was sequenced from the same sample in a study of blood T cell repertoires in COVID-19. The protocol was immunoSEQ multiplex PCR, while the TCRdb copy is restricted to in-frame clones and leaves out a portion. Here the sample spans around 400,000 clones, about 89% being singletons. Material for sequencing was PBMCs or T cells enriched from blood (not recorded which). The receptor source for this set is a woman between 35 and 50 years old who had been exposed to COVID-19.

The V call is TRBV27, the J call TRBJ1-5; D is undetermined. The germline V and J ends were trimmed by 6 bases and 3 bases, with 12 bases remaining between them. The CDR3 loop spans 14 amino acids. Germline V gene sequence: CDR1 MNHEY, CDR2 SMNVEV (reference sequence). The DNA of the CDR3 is TGTGCCAGCAGCAACAACGGACTCAATCAGCCCCAGCATTTT. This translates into CASSNNGLNQPQHF.

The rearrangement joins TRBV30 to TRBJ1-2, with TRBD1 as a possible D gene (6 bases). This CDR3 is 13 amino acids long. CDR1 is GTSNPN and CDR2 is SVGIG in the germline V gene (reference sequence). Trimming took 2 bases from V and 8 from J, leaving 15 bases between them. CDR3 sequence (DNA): TGTGCCTGGAGTAATCGGGGGGCTAGGGGCTACACCTTC. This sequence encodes CAWSNRGARGYTF. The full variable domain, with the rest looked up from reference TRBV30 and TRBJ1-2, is SQTIHQWPATLVQPVGSPLSLECTVEGTSNPNLYWYRQAAGRGLQLLFYSVGIGQISSEVPQNLSASRPQDRQFILSSKKLLLSDSGFYLCAWSNRGARGYTFGSGTRLTVV.

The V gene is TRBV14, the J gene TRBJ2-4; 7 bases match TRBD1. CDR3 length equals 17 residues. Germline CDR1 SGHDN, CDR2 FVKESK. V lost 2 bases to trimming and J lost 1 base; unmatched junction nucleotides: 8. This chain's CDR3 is CASSQPQGRGAKNIQYF. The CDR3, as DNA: TGTGCCAGCAGCCAACCACAGGGCAGGGGGGCCAAAAACATTCAGTACTTC.

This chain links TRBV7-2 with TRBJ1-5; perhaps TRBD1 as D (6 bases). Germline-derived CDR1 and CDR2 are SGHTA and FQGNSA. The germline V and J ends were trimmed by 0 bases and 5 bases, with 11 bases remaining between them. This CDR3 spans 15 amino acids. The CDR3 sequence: CASSLAGAGHQPQHF. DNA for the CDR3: TGTGCCAGCAGCTTAGCGGGGGCAGGGCATCAGCCCCAGCATTTT. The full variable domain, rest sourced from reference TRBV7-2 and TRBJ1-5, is GAGVSQSPSNKVTEKGKDVELRCDPISGHTALYWYRQSLGQGLEFLIYFQGNSAPDKSGLPSDRFSAERTGGSVSTLTIQRTQQEDSAVYLCASSLAGAGHQPQHFGDGTRLSIL.

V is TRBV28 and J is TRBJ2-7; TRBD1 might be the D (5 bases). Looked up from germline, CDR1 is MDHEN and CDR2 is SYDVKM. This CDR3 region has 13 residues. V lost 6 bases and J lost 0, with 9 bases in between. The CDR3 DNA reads TGTGCCAGCAGGGAAGACAGCTCCTACGAGCAGTACTTC. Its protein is CASREDSSYEQYF. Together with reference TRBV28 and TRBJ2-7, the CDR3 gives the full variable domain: DVKVTQSSRYLVKRTGEKVFLECVQDMDHENMFWYRQDPGLGLRLIYFSYDVKMKEKGDIPEGYSVSREKKERFSLILESASTNQTSMYLCASREDSSYEQYFGPGTRLTVT.

The CDR3 sequence: CADRQGRDYGYTF. CDR3 coding DNA: TGTGCCGACCGACAGGGTAGGGACTATGGCTACACCTTC. The rearrangement links TRBV2 to TRBJ1-2; 7 nucleotides align to TRBD1. V shed 11 bases, J shed 3 bases, and the junction held 9 bases outside the gene matches. CDR1 is SNHLY, CDR2 FYNNEI, per germline. CDR3 length: 13 amino acids.

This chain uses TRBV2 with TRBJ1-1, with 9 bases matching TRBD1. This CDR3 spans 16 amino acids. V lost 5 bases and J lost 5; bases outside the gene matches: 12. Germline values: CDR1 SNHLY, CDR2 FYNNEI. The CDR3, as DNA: TGTGCCAGCAGTTGGCCCCAGACAGGGGGGAGGACTGAAGCTTTCTTT. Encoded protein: CASSWPQTGGRTEAFF.

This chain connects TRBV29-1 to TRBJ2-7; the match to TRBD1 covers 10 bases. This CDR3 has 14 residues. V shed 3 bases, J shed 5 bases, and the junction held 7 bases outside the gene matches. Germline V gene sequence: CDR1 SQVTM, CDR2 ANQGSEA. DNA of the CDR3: TGCAGCGTTGATGGGACAGGGGCTACAAACGAGCAGTACTTC. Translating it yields CSVDGTGATNEQYF.

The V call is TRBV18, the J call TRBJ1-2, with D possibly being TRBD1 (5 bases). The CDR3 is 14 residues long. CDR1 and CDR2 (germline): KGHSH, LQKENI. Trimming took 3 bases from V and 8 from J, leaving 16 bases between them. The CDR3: CASSPNSGLRGYTF. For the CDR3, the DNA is TGTGCCAGCTCACCGAATTCAGGGTTGCGGGGCTACACCTTC.

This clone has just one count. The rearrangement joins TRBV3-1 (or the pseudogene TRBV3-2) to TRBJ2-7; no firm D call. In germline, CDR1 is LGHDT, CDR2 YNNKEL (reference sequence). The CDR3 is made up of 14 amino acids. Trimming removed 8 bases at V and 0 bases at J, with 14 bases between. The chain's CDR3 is CASARLASSYEQYF. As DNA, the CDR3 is TGTGCCAGCGCCAGACTTGCTAGCTCCTACGAGCAGTACTTC.

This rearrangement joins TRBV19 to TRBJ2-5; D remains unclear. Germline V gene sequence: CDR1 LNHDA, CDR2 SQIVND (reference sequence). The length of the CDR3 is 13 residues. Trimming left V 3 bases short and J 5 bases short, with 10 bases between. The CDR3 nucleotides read TGTGCCAGTAGTATGACATCCCGGGAGACCCAGTACTTC. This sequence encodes CASSMTSRETQYF.

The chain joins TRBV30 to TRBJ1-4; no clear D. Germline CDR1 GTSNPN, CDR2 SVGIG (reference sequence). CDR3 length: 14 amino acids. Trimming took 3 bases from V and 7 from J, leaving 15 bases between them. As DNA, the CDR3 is TGTGCCTGGAGCCTTGGAGGATCCAGTGAAAAACTGTTTTTT. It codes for CAWSLGGSSEKLFF.

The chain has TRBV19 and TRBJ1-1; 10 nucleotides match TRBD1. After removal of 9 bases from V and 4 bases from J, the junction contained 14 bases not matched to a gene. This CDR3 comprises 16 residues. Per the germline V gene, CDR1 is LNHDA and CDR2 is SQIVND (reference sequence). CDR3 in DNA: TGTGCCAGCACGACAGGGGGCTCAGTAAAAGGCACTGAAGCTTTCTTT. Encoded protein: CASTTGGSVKGTEAFF.

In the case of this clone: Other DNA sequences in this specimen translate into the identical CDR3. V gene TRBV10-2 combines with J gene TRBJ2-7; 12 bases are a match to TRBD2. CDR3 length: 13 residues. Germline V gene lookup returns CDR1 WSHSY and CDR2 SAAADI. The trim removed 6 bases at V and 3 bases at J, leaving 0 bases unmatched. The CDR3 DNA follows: TGCGCCAGCAGGACTAGCGGGAGCTACGAGCAGTACTTC. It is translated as CASRTSGSYEQYF.

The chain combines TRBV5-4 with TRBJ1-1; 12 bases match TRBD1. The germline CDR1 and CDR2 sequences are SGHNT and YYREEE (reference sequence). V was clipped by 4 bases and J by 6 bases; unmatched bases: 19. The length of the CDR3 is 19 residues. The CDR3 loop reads CASSTGVGGQGAGRAEAFF. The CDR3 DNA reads TGTGCCAGCAGCACCGGCGTGGGGGGACAGGGGGCGGGTAGGGCTGAAGCTTTCTTT.

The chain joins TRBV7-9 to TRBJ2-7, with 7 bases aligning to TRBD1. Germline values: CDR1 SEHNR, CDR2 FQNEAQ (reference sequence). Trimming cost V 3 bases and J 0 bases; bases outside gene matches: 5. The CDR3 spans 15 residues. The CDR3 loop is CASSFGQASSYEQYF. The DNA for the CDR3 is TGTGCCAGCAGCTTCGGACAGGCAAGCTCCTACGAGCAGTACTTC.

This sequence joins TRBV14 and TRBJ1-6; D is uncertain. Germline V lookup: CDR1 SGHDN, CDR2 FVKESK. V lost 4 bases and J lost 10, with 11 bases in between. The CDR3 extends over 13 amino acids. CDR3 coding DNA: TGTGCCAGCAGCCTCCCCCGAGGATCACCCCTCCACTTT. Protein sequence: CASSLPRGSPLHF. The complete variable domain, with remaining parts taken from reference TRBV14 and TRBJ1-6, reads EAGVTQFPSHSVIEKGQTVTLRCDPISGHDNLYWYRRVMGKEIKFLLHFVKESKQDESGMPNNRFLAERTGGTYSTLKVQPAELEDSGVYFCASSLPRGSPLHFGNGTRLTVT.